Listed below are T cell receptor beta chains from one sample, sequenced in a study of response to subunit inactivated influenza vaccine. TCRdb fed the RT-PCR reads into MiXCR, producing one record per CDR3 protein. The table has roughly 760,000 distinct CDR3 sequences, less than 25% seen once. The sequencing used PBMCs from blood, collected more than 4 days after vaccination. These receptors came from a man aged 50-60 years who received an inactivated influenza vaccine. CDR3s include the opening cysteine and the closing phenylalanine or tryptophan. Each record gives: D gene, V gene, clone size, J gene, CDR3 protein, CDR3 DNA. D genes are given only for firm matches. Where a row states a size, it is once, few, many or the class of an expanded clone; other rows omit it.

>.|TRBV29-1|.|TRBJ1-1
CSVAIYTADTEAFF
TGCAGCGTTGCCATTTACACAGCCGACACTGAAGCTTTCTTT
>TRBD2|TRBV24-1|.|TRBJ2-5
CATSDSHSGRVRETQYF
TGTGCCACCAGTGATTCGCATAGCGGGAGGGTTCGGGAGACCCAGTACTTC
>.|TRBV12-3/TRBV12-4|.|TRBJ2-5
CASRLIGGRETQYF
TGTGCCAGCAGACTCATTGGGGGACGGGAGACCCAGTACTTC
>.|TRBV20-1|many|TRBJ2-1
CSASRASYNEQFF
TGCAGTGCTAGCCGAGCTTCCTACAATGAGCAGTTCTTC
>TRBD1|TRBV2|.|TRBJ2-2
CASSDDRGRQNTGELFF
TGTGCCAGCAGTGATGACAGGGGGCGGCAGAACACCGGGGAGCTGTTTTTT
>TRBD1|TRBV5-1|.|TRBJ2-7
CASSTLNRDSSYEQYF
TGCGCCAGCAGCACATTGAACCGGGACAGCTCCTACGAGCAGTACTTC
>TRBD1|TRBV18|.|TRBJ2-7
CASSPGGQVLEQYF
TGTGCCAGCTCACCCGGTGGACAGGTGCTAGAGCAGTACTTC
>.|TRBV5-1|.|TRBJ2-5
CASSKGLEETQYF
TGCGCCAGCTCCAAGGGCCTAGAAGAGACCCAGTACTTC
>TRBD1|TRBV10-2|.|TRBJ2-3
CASSDYRGQGITDTQYF
TGCGCCAGCAGTGATTATAGAGGACAGGGGATCACAGATACGCAGTATTTT
>.|TRBV12-3/TRBV12-4|few|TRBJ2-4
CASSWGPGIAKNIQYF
TGTGCCAGCAGTTGGGGACCAGGAATAGCCAAAAACATTCAGTACTTC
>TRBD1|TRBV4-1|.|TRBJ1-5
CASSQGQSQPQHF
TGCGCCAGCAGCCAGGGACAGAGTCAGCCCCAGCATTTT
>.|TRBV5-1|.|TRBJ2-5
CARSPGGPRQETQYF
TGCGCCAGGAGCCCCGGAGGGCCCCGCCAAGAGACCCAGTACTTC
>TRBD1|TRBV6-1|few|TRBJ1-1
CASSMDRGEVHTEAFF
TGTGCCAGCAGTATGGACAGGGGAGAAGTCCACACTGAAGCTTTCTTT
>TRBD1|TRBV7-8|.|TRBJ1-6
CASSSDRGITPLHF
TGTGCCAGCAGCTCGGACAGGGGAATAACACCCCTCCACTTT
>.|TRBV15|few|TRBJ1-2
CATSRGGGPYYGYTF
TGTGCCACCAGCAGAGGGGGGGGACCTTACTATGGCTACACCTTC
>.|TRBV4-1|.|TRBJ2-7
CASSQDLFGYQAVESSYEQYF
TGCGCCAGCAGCCAAGATCTATTCGGCTACCAAGCGGTAGAGAGCTCCTACGAGCAGTACTTC
>TRBD1|TRBV6-2/TRBV6-3|few|TRBJ2-6
CASSPRQGRTGANVLTF
TGTGCCAGCAGCCCTAGACAGGGGAGAACCGGGGCCAACGTCCTGACTTTC